This TCR beta chain was observed in a study of vaccination effects on CD4 cells after COVID-19. CD4+ T cells specific for antigen were expanded with viral peptide pools by the ViraFEST assay before sequencing. Culturing for around eleven days preceded CD4+ T cell isolation. Subjects were given two BNT162b2 or mRNA-1273 vaccine doses. Having tested negative for nucleocapsid antibodies, the vaccine recipients showed no prior SARS-CoV-2 infection. Unmatched junction bases numbered 7, after V lost 3 bases and J lost 2 bases. The CDR3 has 16 residues. In germline, CDR1 is LNHDA, CDR2 SQIVND (reference sequence). Study-wide points: The study found marked clonal contraction of infection- and vaccine-induced clones late after vaccination.

Worth noting for this clone: The target antigen is unknown.

This table comes from immunoSEQ multiplex PCR, and its TCRdb copy is limited to in-frame clones, with some not included. Of 22,000 or so clones in the sample, more than 70% were seen once. The sequence was collected from a human donor who received a COVID-19 vaccine. The input for sequencing was CD4+ T cells from PBMCs cultured with HCoV-229E spike peptides, taken after COVID-19 vaccination. V and J are TRBV19 and TRBJ1-1; 9 bases are a match to TRBD1. DNA for the CDR3: TGTGCCAGTAGTATCGGACAGGGGAAAAAAAACACTGAAGCTTTCTTT. This encodes CASSIGQGKKNTEAFF.